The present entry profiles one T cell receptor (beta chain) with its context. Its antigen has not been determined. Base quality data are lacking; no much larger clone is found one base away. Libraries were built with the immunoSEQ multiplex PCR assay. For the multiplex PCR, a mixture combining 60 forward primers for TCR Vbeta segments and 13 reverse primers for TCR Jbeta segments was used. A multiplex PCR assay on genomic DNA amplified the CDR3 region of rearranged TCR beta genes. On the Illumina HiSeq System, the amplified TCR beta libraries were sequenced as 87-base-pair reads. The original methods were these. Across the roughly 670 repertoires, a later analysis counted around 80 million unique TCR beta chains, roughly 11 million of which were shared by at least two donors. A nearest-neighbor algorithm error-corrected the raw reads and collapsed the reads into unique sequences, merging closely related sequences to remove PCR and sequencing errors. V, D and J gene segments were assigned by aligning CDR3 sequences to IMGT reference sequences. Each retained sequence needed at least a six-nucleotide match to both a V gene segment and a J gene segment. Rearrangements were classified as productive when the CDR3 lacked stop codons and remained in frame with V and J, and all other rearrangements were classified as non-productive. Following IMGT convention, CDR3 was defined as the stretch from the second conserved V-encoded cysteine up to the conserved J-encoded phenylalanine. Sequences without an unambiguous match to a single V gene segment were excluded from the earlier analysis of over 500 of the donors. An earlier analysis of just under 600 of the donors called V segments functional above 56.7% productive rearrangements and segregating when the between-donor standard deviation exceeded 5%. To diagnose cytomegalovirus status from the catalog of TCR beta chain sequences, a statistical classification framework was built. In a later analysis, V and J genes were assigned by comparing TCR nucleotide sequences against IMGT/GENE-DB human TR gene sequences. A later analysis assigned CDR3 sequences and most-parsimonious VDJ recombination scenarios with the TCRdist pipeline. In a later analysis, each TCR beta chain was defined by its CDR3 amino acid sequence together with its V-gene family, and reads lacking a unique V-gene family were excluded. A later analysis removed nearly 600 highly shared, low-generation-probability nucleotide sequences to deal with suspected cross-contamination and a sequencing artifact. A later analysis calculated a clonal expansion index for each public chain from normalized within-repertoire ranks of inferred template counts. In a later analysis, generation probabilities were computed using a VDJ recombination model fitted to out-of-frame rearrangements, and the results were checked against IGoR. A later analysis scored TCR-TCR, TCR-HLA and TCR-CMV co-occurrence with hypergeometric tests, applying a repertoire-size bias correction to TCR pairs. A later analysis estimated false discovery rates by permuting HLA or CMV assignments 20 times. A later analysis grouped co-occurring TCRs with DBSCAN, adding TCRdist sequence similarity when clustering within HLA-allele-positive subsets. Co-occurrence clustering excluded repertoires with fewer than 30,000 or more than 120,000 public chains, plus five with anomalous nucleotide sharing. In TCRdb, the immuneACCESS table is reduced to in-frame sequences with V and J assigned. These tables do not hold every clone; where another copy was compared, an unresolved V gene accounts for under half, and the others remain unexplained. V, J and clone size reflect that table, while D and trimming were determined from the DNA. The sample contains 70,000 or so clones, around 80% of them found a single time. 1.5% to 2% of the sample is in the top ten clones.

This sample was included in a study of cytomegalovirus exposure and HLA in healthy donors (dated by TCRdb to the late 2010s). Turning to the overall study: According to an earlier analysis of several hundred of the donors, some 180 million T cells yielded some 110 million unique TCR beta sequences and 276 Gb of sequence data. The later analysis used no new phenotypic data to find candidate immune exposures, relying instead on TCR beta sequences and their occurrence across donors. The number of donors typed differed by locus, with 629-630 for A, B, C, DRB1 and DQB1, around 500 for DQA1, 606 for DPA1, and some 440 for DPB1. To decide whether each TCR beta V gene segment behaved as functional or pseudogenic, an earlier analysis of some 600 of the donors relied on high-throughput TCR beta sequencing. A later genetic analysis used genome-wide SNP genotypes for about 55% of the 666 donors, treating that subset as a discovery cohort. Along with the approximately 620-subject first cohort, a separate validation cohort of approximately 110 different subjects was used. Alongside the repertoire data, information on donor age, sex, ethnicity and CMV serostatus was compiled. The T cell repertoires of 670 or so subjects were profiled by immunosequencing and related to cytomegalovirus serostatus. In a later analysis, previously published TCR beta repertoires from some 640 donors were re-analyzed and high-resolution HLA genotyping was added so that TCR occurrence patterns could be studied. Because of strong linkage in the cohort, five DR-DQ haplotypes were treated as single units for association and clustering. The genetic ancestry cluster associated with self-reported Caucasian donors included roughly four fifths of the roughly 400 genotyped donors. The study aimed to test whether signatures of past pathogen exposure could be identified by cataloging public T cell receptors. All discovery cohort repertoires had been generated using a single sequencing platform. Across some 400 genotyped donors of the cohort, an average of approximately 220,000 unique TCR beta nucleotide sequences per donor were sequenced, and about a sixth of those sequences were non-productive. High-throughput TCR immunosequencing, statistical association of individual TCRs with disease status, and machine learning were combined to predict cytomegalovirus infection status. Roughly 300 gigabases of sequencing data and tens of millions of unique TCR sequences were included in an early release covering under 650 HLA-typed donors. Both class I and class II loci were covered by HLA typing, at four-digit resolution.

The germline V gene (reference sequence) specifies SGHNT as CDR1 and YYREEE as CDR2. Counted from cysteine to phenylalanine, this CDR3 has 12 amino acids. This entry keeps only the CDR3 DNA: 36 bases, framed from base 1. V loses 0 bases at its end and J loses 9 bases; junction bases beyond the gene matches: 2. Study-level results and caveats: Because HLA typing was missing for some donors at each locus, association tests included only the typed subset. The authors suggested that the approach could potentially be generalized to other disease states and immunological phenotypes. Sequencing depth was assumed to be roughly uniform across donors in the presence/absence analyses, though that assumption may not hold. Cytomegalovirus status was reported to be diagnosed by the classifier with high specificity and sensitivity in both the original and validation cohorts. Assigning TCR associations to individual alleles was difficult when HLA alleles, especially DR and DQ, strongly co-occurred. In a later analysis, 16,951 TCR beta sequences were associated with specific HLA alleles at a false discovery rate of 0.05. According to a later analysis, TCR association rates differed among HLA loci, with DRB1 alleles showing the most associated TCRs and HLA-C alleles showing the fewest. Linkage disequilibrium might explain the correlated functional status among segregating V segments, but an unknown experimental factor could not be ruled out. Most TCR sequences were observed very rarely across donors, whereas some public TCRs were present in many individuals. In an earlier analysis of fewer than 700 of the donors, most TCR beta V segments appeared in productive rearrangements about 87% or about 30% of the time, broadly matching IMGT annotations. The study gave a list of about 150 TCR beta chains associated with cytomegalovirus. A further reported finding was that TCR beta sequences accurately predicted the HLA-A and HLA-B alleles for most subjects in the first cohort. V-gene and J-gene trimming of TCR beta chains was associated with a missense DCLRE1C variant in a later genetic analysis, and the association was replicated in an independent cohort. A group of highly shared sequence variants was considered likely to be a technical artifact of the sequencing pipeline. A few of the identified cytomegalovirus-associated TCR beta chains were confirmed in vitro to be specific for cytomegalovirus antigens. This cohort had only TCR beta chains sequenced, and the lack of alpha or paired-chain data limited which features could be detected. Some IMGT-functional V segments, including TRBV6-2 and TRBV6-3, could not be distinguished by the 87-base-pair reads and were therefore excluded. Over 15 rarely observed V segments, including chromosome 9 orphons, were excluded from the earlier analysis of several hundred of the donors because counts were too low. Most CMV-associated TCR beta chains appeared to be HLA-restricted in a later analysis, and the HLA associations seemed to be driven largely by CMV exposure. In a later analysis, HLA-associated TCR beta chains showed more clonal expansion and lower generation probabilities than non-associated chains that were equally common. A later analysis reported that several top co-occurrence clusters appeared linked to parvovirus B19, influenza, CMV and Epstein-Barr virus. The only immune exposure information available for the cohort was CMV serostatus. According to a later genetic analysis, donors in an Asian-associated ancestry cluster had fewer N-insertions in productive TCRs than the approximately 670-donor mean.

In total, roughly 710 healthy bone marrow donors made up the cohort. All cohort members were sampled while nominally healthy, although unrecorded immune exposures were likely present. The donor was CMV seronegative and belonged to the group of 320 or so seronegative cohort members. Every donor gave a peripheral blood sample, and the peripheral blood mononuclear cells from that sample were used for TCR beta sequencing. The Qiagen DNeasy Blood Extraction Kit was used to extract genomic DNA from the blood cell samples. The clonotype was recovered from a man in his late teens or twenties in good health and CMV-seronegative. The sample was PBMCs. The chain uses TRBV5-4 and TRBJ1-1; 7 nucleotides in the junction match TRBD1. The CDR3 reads CASSLGDSQAFF. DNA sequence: TGTGCCAGCAGCTTGGGGGACAGTCAAGCTTTCTTT.